This TCR beta chain is from a study of T cell repertoires in cytomegalovirus infection. Study-level background: TCR beta signatures that were public indicated CMV infection and matching HLA type. Study-wide findings and caveats: Summed frequency of public TCR beta families distinguished CMV carriers with the relevant HLA. Within the response measured ex vivo, HLA-C-restricted CMV-specific TCR beta clonotypes were dominant.

Germline CDR1 reads LNHDA; CDR2 reads SQIVND (reference sequence). The CDR3 has 15 amino acids. Trimming took off 6 bases at V and 9 bases at J, with 20 bases between the two ends. TCRdb passed the reads through MiXCR, listing each CDR3 protein once. The sample holds about 150,000 distinct CDR3 sequences, about 20% seen once. This clonotype showed up many times. Antigen unknown. The sequence was collected from a human donor in good health (CMV status not recorded). Some clones in this sample may be carry-over from other donors' samples. The sample was PBMCs. The V call is TRBV19, the J call TRBJ2-2; weak D call: TRBD1 (6 bases). CDR3 region: CASSKTGTYHRELFF. The CDR3 region has the DNA TGTGCCAGTAGCAAAACCGGGACATACCACCGGGAGCTGTTTTTT.